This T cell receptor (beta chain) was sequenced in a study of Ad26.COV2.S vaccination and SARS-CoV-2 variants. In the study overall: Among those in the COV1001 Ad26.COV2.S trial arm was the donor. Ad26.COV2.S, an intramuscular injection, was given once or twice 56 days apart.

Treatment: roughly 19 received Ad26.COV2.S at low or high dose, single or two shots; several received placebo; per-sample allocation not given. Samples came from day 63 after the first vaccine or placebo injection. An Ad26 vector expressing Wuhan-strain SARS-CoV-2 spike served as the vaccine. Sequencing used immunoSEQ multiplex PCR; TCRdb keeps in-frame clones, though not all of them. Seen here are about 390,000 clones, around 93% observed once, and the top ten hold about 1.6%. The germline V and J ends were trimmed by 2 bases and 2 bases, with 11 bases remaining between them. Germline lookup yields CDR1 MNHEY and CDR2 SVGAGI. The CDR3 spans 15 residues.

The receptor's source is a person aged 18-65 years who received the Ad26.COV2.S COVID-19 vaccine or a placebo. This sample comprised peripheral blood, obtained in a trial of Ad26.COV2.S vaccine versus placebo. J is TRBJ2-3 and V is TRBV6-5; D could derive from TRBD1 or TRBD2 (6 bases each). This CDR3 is CASSYVRGVTDTQYF. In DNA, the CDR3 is TGTGCCAGCAGTTACGTTAGGGGGGTCACAGATACGCAGTATTTT.